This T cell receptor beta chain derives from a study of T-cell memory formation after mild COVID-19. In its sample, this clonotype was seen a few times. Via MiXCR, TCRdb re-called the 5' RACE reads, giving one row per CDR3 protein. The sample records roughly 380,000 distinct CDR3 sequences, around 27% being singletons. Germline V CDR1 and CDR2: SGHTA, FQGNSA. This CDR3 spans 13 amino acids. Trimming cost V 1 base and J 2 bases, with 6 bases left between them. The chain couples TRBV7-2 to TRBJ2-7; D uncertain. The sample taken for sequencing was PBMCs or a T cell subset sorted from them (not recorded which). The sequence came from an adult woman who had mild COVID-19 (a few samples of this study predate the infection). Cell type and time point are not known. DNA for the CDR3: TGTGCCAGCAGCTTAGGGATTACCTACGAGCAGTACTTC. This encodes CASSLGITYEQYF.